Listed below are T cell receptor beta chains from one sample, sequenced in a study of cytomegalovirus exposure and HLA in healthy donors. The repertoire was sequenced with immunoSEQ multiplex PCR; TCRdb's copy has only in-frame clones and lacks some. The sample gives roughly 80,000 clones, roughly two thirds of which show up once; about 6.9% is in the top ten. The sample consisted of PBMCs. The receptors derive from a woman aged 45-59 years in good health and CMV-seropositive. CDR3s include the opening cysteine and the closing phenylalanine or tryptophan. The order of the fields is J gene, V gene, CDR3 length, CDR3 protein.

J gene: TRBJ1-2; V gene: TRBV11-1; CDR3 length: 14; CDR3 protein: CASSGQTVFYGYTF
J gene: TRBJ2-7; V gene: TRBV10-2; CDR3 length: 14; CDR3 protein: CASSTTTLGSEQYF
J gene: TRBJ1-2; V gene: TRBV25-1; CDR3 length: 12; CDR3 protein: CASSEGGGGYTF
J gene: TRBJ2-1; V gene: TRBV5-5; CDR3 length: 15; CDR3 protein: CASTVTPSDYNEQFF
J gene: TRBJ1-1; V gene: TRBV6-5; CDR3 length: 15; CDR3 protein: CASSPTGAMNTEAFF
J gene: TRBJ2-5; V gene: TRBV7-7; CDR3 length: 15; CDR3 protein: CASSLTTGLQETQYF
J gene: TRBJ2-5; V gene: TRBV7-7; CDR3 length: 14; CDR3 protein: CASSLALAVETQYF
J gene: TRBJ2-3; V gene: TRBV28; CDR3 length: 12; CDR3 protein: CASSLSADTQYF
J gene: TRBJ2-2; V gene: TRBV5-1; CDR3 length: 17; CDR3 protein: CASSPRGRGEITGELFF
J gene: TRBJ2-3; V gene: TRBV9; CDR3 length: 18; CDR3 protein: CASSLRRARGGGTDTQYF
J gene: TRBJ1-2; V gene: TRBV29-1; CDR3 length: 15; CDR3 protein: CSVEVQGEANYGYTF
J gene: TRBJ1-2; V gene: TRBV7-2; CDR3 length: 14; CDR3 protein: CASSLVDRVYGYTF
J gene: TRBJ1-6; V gene: TRBV5-4; CDR3 length: 15; CDR3 protein: CASSLGGGWNSLLHF
J gene: TRBJ1-1; V gene: TRBV10-3; CDR3 length: 14; CDR3 protein: CAIGRGQGGTEAFF
J gene: TRBJ1-6; V gene: TRBV7-9; CDR3 length: 14; CDR3 protein: CASSLTRQGSPLHF
J gene: TRBJ1-4; V gene: TRBV7-3; CDR3 length: 14; CDR3 protein: CASSSKQGSEKLFF
J gene: TRBJ2-7; V gene: TRBV27; CDR3 length: 16; CDR3 protein: CASSLWTGGKDYEQYF
J gene: TRBJ1-4; V gene: TRBV19; CDR3 length: 16; CDR3 protein: CASSIGPGTGRKKLFF
J gene: TRBJ1-3; V gene: TRBV7-9; CDR3 length: 16; CDR3 protein: CASSWGRGYSGNTIYF
J gene: TRBJ1-6; V gene: TRBV2; CDR3 length: 13; CDR3 protein: CASSGQYNSPLHF
J gene: TRBJ2-1; V gene: TRBV10-3; CDR3 length: 16; CDR3 protein: CAISESASGGAVEQFF
J gene: TRBJ1-5; V gene: TRBV27; CDR3 length: 16; CDR3 protein: CASRGSGVGRNQPQHF
J gene: TRBJ1-2; V gene: TRBV11-2; CDR3 length: 14; CDR3 protein: CASSLEQGIYGYTF
J gene: TRBJ2-5; V gene: TRBV7-3; CDR3 length: 15; CDR3 protein: CASSLNSGAVETQYF
J gene: TRBJ2-7; V gene: TRBV5-1; CDR3 length: 14; CDR3 protein: CASSLETQTYEQYF
J gene: TRBJ2-7; V gene: TRBV5-4; CDR3 length: 15; CDR3 protein: CASSLDTPGYYEQYF
J gene: TRBJ1-2; V gene: TRBV6-5; CDR3 length: 15; CDR3 protein: CASSYSGTGGDGYTF
J gene: TRBJ1-2; V gene: TRBV10-3; CDR3 length: 12; CDR3 protein: CAISESPGGYTF
J gene: TRBJ2-3; V gene: TRBV5-6; CDR3 length: 16; CDR3 protein: CASSLGLGGEADTQYF
J gene: TRBJ1-2; V gene: TRBV6-5; CDR3 length: 15; CDR3 protein: CASSKEQDANYGYIF
J gene: TRBJ2-2; V gene: TRBV9; CDR3 length: 14; CDR3 protein: CASSVVLNTGELFF
J gene: TRBJ1-5; V gene: TRBV21-1; CDR3 length: 18; CDR3 protein: CASSKESTGTASNQPQHF
J gene: TRBJ2-6; V gene: TRBV2; CDR3 length: 15; CDR3 protein: CASRADSFGANVLTF
J gene: TRBJ1-2; V gene: TRBV7-9; CDR3 length: 17; CDR3 protein: CASSYKETGIDPYGYTF
J gene: TRBJ2-1; V gene: TRBV11-2; CDR3 length: 15; CDR3 protein: CASSGQVVQYNEQFF
J gene: TRBJ2-2; V gene: TRBV19; CDR3 length: 18; CDR3 protein: CASTQLGGAGGPTGELFF
J gene: TRBJ1-1; V gene: TRBV10-1; CDR3 length: 13; CDR3 protein: CASSESRAREAFF
J gene: TRBJ1-2; V gene: TRBV10-3; CDR3 length: 16; CDR3 protein: CAISETSQGAPYGYTF
J gene: TRBJ2-3; V gene: TRBV9; CDR3 length: 14; CDR3 protein: CASSVGMATDTQYF
J gene: TRBJ2-5; V gene: TRBV9; CDR3 length: 15; CDR3 protein: CASSVDGRGEETQYF
J gene: TRBJ1-4; V gene: TRBV6-1; CDR3 length: 15; CDR3 protein: CASSELSGDREKLFF
J gene: TRBJ1-4; V gene: TRBV19; CDR3 length: 15; CDR3 protein: CASRIGTVRGEKLFF
J gene: TRBJ1-1; V gene: TRBV6-4; CDR3 length: 13; CDR3 protein: CASSTGENTEAFF
J gene: TRBJ2-7; V gene: TRBV5-1; CDR3 length: 14; CDR3 protein: CASSPTGETYEQYF
J gene: TRBJ1-3; V gene: TRBV2; CDR3 length: 15; CDR3 protein: CASTLGREYGNTIYF
J gene: TRBJ1-2; V gene: TRBV6-4; CDR3 length: 13; CDR3 protein: CASSDGTNYGYTF
J gene: TRBJ1-2; V gene: TRBV28; CDR3 length: 13; CDR3 protein: CASSLEQFSGYTF
J gene: TRBJ1-2; V gene: TRBV6-6; CDR3 length: 16; CDR3 protein: CASLLRQGAVDYGYTF
J gene: TRBJ1-6; V gene: TRBV11-2; CDR3 length: 14; CDR3 protein: CASSLQAYNSPLHF
J gene: TRBJ1-4; V gene: TRBV9; CDR3 length: 15; CDR3 protein: CASSTATDDNEKLFF
J gene: TRBJ2-1; V gene: TRBV4-2; CDR3 length: 14; CDR3 protein: CASSQDRQTNEQFF
J gene: TRBJ2-7; V gene: TRBV5-4; CDR3 length: 16; CDR3 protein: CASSGSPNTGENEQYF
J gene: TRBJ2-1; V gene: TRBV7-2; CDR3 length: 16; CDR3 protein: CASSLAAVERGNEQFF
J gene: TRBJ2-5; V gene: TRBV10-2; CDR3 length: 16; CDR3 protein: CASSEGVGGLKETQYF
J gene: TRBJ2-3; V gene: TRBV12-5; CDR3 length: 15; CDR3 protein: CASGSGTGGANTQYF
J gene: TRBJ2-3; V gene: TRBV19; CDR3 length: 16; CDR3 protein: CASSIEVAASTDTQYF
J gene: TRBJ1-5; V gene: TRBV19; CDR3 length: 15; CDR3 protein: CASDSGTGVGQPQHF
J gene: TRBJ1-4; V gene: TRBV30; CDR3 length: 14; CDR3 protein: CAWGVGQRGEKLFF
J gene: TRBJ1-1; V gene: TRBV11-2; CDR3 length: 11; CDR3 protein: CASSPGSEAFF
J gene: TRBJ2-7; V gene: TRBV7-9; CDR3 length: 14; CDR3 protein: CASSSGTGWGRRYF